This T cell receptor (beta chain) was retrieved from a study of CD8 T cells in Susac syndrome (dated by TCRdb to between 2018 and 2021). With regard to the full study: Whether CD8+ T cell activation and differentiation in Susac syndrome was antigen driven was tested using repertoire sequencing. Clonality of the CD8+ T cell repertoire was compared between roughly twelve healthy donors, approximately 14 Susac syndrome patients and fewer than 16 multiple sclerosis patients. Summary of the overall study and its limitations: The number of individuals in the TCR sequencing and HLA analysis was acknowledged as relatively small.

RNA was extracted using the RNeasy kit, and about 0.45 to 1 microgram was reverse transcribed with random hexamers. The immunoSEQ multiplex PCR assay, which covers 54 Vbeta and 13 Jbeta segments, was used to amplify TCR beta CDR3 regions. To correct PCR amplification bias, a synthetic template baseline was used for both primer optimization and computational correction. The source study handled its data this way. Reads were annotated to V, D and J genes per IMGT and analyzed with immunoSEQ Analyzer, keeping only productive sequences. To calculate clonality, Shannon entropy was normalized by log2 of the number of productive unique sequences and then subtracted from one. For each patient and control, public and private clones were evaluated within the 100 most prevalent clones. Susac-specific clones were defined as absent from healthy and MS cohorts, about 1,000 published viral clones and other ImmuneACCESS disease sequences. TCRdb applied fastp at Q25 and MiXCR to the public reads, then kept only in-frame beta chains. Rows with one shared CDR3 protein collapse into an entry with the most common genes and DNA. The V and J calls reflect TCRdb's pipeline rather than the authors' work. For this sample the table gives about 290,000 distinct CDR3 sequences, of which about nine tenths were detected only once. About 0.17% of the sample is in the top ten clones.

Peripheral blood CD8+ and CD4+ T cells from healthy donors, Susac syndrome patients and multiple sclerosis patients were profiled using high-throughput TCR beta sequencing. Treatment-naive patients with stable or active relapsing-remitting disease fulfilling revised McDonald criteria were used as multiple sclerosis controls. CD8+ TEMRA cells were enriched by FACS, while bulk CD8+ and CD4+ T cells were purified by magnetic negative isolation. Blood was drawn into EDTA tubes, processed within 24 hours, and PBMCs were isolated by density gradient centrifugation. PBMCs intended for TCR sequencing were cryopreserved in liquid nitrogen and thawed later in a water bath at 37 degrees C. A purity of at least 90% was achieved for sorted or isolated CD4+, CD8+ and CD8+ TEMRA cells. Notes on this clonotype: No antigen is known for it. Base quality data are lacking; no much larger clone is found one base away.

The receptor was derived from a human donor with multiple sclerosis. Material: CD8+ T cells from PBMCs.

The nucleotide sequence is given as TGTGCCTGGAGGATTGGGGATGCGCTCTTTGGCTACACCTTC. The resulting protein is CAWRIGDALFGYTF. Here the chain combines TRBV30 and TRBJ1-2, with the identity of the D gene unclear. Counted from cysteine to phenylalanine, this CDR3 has 14 amino acids. Just CDR3 DNA is preserved here, 42 bases in frame from base 1. According to the germline V gene (reference sequence), CDR1 reads GTSNPN and CDR2 reads SVGIG. The V and J ends are trimmed by 3 bases and 7 bases, leaving 18 bases between them.